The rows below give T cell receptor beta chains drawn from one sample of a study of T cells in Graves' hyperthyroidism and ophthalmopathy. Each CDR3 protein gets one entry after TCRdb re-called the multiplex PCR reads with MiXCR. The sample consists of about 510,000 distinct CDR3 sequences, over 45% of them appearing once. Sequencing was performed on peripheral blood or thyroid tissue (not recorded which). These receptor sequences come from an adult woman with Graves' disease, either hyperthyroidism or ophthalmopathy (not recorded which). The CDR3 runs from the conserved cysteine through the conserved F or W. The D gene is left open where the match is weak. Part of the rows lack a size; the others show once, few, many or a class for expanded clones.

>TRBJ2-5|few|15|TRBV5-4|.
TGTGCCAGCAACTCCCCGCGGACCCGAAAAGAGACCCAGTACTTC
CASNSPRTRKETQYF
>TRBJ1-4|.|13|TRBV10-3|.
TGTGCCATCAGTGAGGTGGCCAGTGAAAAACTGTTTTTT
CAISEVASEKLFF
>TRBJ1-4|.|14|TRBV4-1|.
TGCGCCAGCAGCCAAGACACTGAGGATGAAAAACTGTTTTTT
CASSQDTEDEKLFF
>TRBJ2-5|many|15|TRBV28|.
TGTGCCAGCAGTCTTACCGGGTCGACCCAAGAGACCCAGTACTTC
CASSLTGSTQETQYF
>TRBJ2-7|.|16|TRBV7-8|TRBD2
TGTGCCAGCAGCTTTGTCAGGACTAGCGGGAAATACGAGCAGTACTTC
CASSFVRTSGKYEQYF
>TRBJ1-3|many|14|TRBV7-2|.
TGTGCCAGCAGCTTGGGGGCATTTGGAAACACCATATATTTT
CASSLGAFGNTIYF
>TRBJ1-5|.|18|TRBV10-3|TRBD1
TGTGCCATCAGTGCTCTGGGACAGGGCACTTATAGCAATCAGCTCCAGCATTTT
CAISALGQGTYSNQLQHF
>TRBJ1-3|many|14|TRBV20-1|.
TGCAGTGCCGCTCACCTAAACTCTGGAAACACCATATATTTT
CSAAHLNSGNTIYF
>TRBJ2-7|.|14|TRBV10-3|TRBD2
TGTGCCATCGGTCGGGCGGGAGGAACTAACGAGCAGTACTTC
CAIGRAGGTNEQYF
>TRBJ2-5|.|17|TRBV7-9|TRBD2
TGTGCCAGCAGCTTAGAGGGACTAGCGGGAGGAGGAGAGACCCAGTACTTC
CASSLEGLAGGGETQYF
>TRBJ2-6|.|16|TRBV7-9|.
TGTGCCAGCACCCTACTACGCGACTCTGGGGCCAACGTCCTGACTTTC
CASTLLRDSGANVLTF